This entry lists 20 T cell receptor beta chains sequenced from one sample in a study of cytomegalovirus exposure and HLA in healthy donors. 60 Vbeta and 13 Jbeta primers were used in PCR. Clones were sequenced by immunoSEQ multiplex PCR, and TCRdb holds only the in-frame ones, with some missing. The table has 250,000 to 350,000 clones, roughly 89% seen once; the top ten hold 3% to 4%. Sequenced input: PBMCs. All receptors come from a man in his forties in good health and CMV-seropositive.

This clone was recorded once. V gene TRBV6-5 combines with J gene TRBJ2-1; 12 bases are shared with TRBD2. Unmatched junction bases numbered 5, after V lost 6 bases and J lost 5 bases. CDR1 and CDR2 from the germline V gene are MNHEY and SVGAGI. There are 15 residues in the CDR3. For the CDR3, the DNA is TGTGCCAGCAGCAATCGACTAGCGGGGGACAATGAGCAGTTCTTC. It translates to CASSNRLAGDNEQFF.

The chain links TRBV5-1 to TRBJ2-3; 16 bases match TRBD2. Germline CDR1 SGHRS, CDR2 YFSETQ. CDR3 length: 18 amino acids. The junction had 3 bases not matched to a gene; V was cut back by 0 bases and J by 2 bases. The CDR3 loop reads CASSLGGTSGRATDTQYF. CDR3 DNA: TGCGCCAGCAGCTTGGGGGGGACTAGCGGGAGGGCCACAGATACGCAGTATTTT. Supplemented by reference TRBV5-1 and TRBJ2-3, the full variable domain reads KAGVTQTPRYLIKTRGQQVTLSCSPISGHRSVSWYQQTPGQGLQFLFEYFSETQRNKGNFPGRFSGRQFSNSRSEMNVSTLELGDSALYLCASSLGGTSGRATDTQYFGPGTRLTVL.

This clone was found a few times. The V call is TRBV7-3, the J call TRBJ2-3, with D possibly being TRBD2 (6 bases). Looked up from germline, CDR1 is SGHTA and CDR2 is FQGTGA. CDR3 size: 16 residues. With 4 bases removed from V and 0 bases from J, the gap between germline ends came to 14 bases. CDR3 bases: TGTGCCAGCAGCTCCTCCTTAGCGGAGAGCACAGATACGCAGTATTTT. This gives the protein CASSSSLAESTDTQYF.

The V call is TRBV9, the J call TRBJ2-2; TRBD2 matches 12 bases. The CDR3 runs to 22 residues. Germline CDR1 SGDLS, CDR2 YYNGEE. V shed 0 bases and J 1 base; nucleotides not matched to a gene: 16. The CDR3 coding sequence is TGTGCCAGCAGCGTAGTAGCGGCCCCGGGACTAGCGGGTATTTTGAACACCGGGGAGCTGTTTTTT. This sequence encodes CASSVVAAPGLAGILNTGELFF.

The rearrangement uses TRBV7-9 and TRBJ2-1; 12 positions agree with TRBD2. The CDR3 length is 15 residues. V was pared by 10 bases and J by 7 bases, with 11 bases of the junction left unmatched. Germline-derived CDR1 and CDR2 are SEHNR and FQNEAQ (reference sequence). CDR3 nucleotide sequence: TGTGCCATTCCGCACCCTAGCGGGAGGGCTAATGAGCAGTTCTTC. The encoded protein is CAIPHPSGRANEQFF.

The V and J genes are TRBV6-6 and TRBJ1-3; D call uncertain. V lost 2 bases and J 0 bases, leaving 8 bases between the germline ends. The germline V gene encodes CDR1 MNHNY and CDR2 SVGAGI (reference sequence). The CDR3 consists of 15 residues. DNA of the CDR3: TGTGCCAGCAGTTACGAGCCTCTCTCTGGAAACACCATATATTTT. This translates into CASSYEPLSGNTIYF.

The rearrangement uses TRBV7-9 and TRBJ2-3; the match to TRBD2 covers 7 bases. The germline CDR1 and CDR2 sequences are SEHNR and FQNEAQ (reference sequence). Trimming took 3 bases from V and 12 from J; bases not matched to a gene: 6. The CDR3 loop spans 12 amino acids. The CDR3 sequence: CASSFTSVPQYF. In DNA form, the CDR3 reads TGTGCCAGCAGCTTCACTAGCGTCCCACAGTATTTT.

The chain employs TRBV4-1 and TRBJ1-1; unclear D gene. Germline V gene data show CDR1 as MGHRA and CDR2 as YSYEKL. The CDR3 totals 14 residues. Trimming took 4 bases from V and 0 from J, leaving 9 bases between them. DNA for the CDR3: TGCGCCAGCAGCCCTCACGGGGTGAACACTGAAGCTTTCTTT. This translates into CASSPHGVNTEAFF.

The rearrangement uses TRBV19 and TRBJ1-3, with TRBD1 as a possible D gene (6 bases). V dropped 0 bases and J dropped 0 bases, with 15 bases sitting between them. The CDR3 totals 18 residues. The germline V gene has CDR1 LNHDA and CDR2 SQIVND (reference sequence). The CDR3 region is CASSIEPGTLSSGNTIYF. DNA for the CDR3: TGTGCCAGTAGTATAGAGCCCGGGACACTGAGCTCTGGAAACACCATATATTTT.

The CDR3 DNA reads TGTGCCAGCAGCCAAGATGTAGGATGGGACTACAAGAGCTCCTACAATGAGCAGTTCTTC. This sequence encodes CASSQDVGWDYKSSYNEQFF. This chain joins TRBV4-2 and TRBJ2-1; 7 bases map to TRBD2. J lost 0 bases, V lost 0 bases, and 14 bases had no gene match. In germline, CDR1 is LGHNA, CDR2 YNFKEQ. This CDR3 has 20 amino acids.

The V gene is TRBV11-2, the J gene TRBJ2-1; D is perhaps TRBD2 (5 bases). V lost 4 bases and J 1 base, leaving 11 bases between the germline ends. Germline V lookup: CDR1 SGHAT, CDR2 FQNNGV. The CDR3 runs 15 residues. CDR3 sequence: CASSYLLASYNEQFF. DNA of the CDR3: TGTGCCAGCAGCTACCTCTTAGCGTCCTACAATGAGCAGTTCTTC.

The V gene is TRBV6-4, the J gene TRBJ2-3; a possible D gene is TRBD2 (6 bases). The CDR3 has 15 amino acids. V gave up 4 bases and J gave up 1 base, with 12 bases separating them. CDR1 MRHNA and CDR2 SNTAGT come from the germline V gene. The DNA for the CDR3 is TGTGCCAGCAGTGGCCAGGGACTCGGCACAGATACGCAGTATTTT. Translation: CASSGQGLGTDTQYF.

A single count supports this clone. The V and J genes are TRBV5-5 and TRBJ2-3, with D maybe TRBD2 (6 bases). The CDR3 has 14 amino acids. V was cut by 3 bases and J by 1 base, with 9 bases left in between. Germline V lookup: CDR1 SGHKS, CDR2 YYEKEE (reference sequence). In DNA form, the CDR3 reads TGTGCCAGCAGCTATAGCGGCGGCACAGATACGCAGTATTTT. Residues: CASSYSGGTDTQYF.

The genes are TRBV2 and TRBJ1-5; 7 bases match TRBD1. Germline-derived CDR1 and CDR2 are SNHLY and FYNNEI. V trimming: 6 bases; J trimming: 4 bases; junction bases outside the gene matches: 6. CDR3 length: 14 residues. As DNA, the CDR3 is TGTGCCAGCAGCCGACAGGGTCCAAATCAGCCCCAGCATTTT. Protein sequence: CASSRQGPNQPQHF.

V and J are TRBV4-3 and TRBJ2-7; D may be TRBD2 (6 bases). CDR3 length: 15 residues. Trimming removed 0 bases at V and 2 bases at J, with 11 bases between. CDR1 is LGHNA and CDR2 is YSLEER in the germline V gene. CDR3 coding DNA: TGCGCCAGCAGCCAAGATGCGGGGCTTCCCTACGAGCAGTACTTC. This codes for CASSQDAGLPYEQYF.

This chain links TRBV19 with TRBJ2-1; TRBD2 might be the D (6 bases). Trimming left V 0 bases short and J 2 bases short, with 11 bases between. Germline V gene lookup returns CDR1 LNHDA and CDR2 SQIVND (reference sequence). There are 16 residues in the CDR3. For the CDR3, the DNA is TGTGCCAGTAGTATAGACTATGGAGGGCCCTACAATGAGCAGTTCTTC. Its protein is CASSIDYGGPYNEQFF.

This clone was counted between two and nine times. The chain links TRBV27 to TRBJ2-1; 13 positions match TRBD2. V shed 3 bases and J 13 bases; nucleotides not matched to a gene: 3. Germline V gene lookup returns CDR1 MNHEY and CDR2 SMNVEV (reference sequence). The CDR3 has 13 residues. The CDR3 coding sequence is TGTGCCAGCAGTTTCGGGACTAGCGGGAATCAGTTCTTC. This sequence encodes CASSFGTSGNQFF.

The rearrangement uses TRBV5-1 and TRBJ1-3; D remains unclear. The CDR3 covers 15 residues. With 0 bases removed from V and 0 bases from J, the gap between germline ends came to 7 bases. Per the germline V gene, CDR1 is SGHRS and CDR2 is YFSETQ. The CDR3 region is CASSLAGTSGNTIYF. The DNA for the CDR3 is TGCGCCAGCAGCTTGGCCGGTACCTCTGGAAACACCATATATTTT.

The chain joins TRBV13 to TRBJ2-5; no clear D gene. V lost 5 bases to trimming and J lost 2 bases, with 12 bases between them. Germline assignment: CDR1 PRHDT and CDR2 FYEKMQ (reference sequence). This CDR3 spans 14 amino acids. The CDR3 nucleotides are TGTGCCAGCAGCCCCCGGTATTCACAAGAGACCCAGTACTTC. Translating gives CASSPRYSQETQYF. The full variable domain, its missing parts supplied by reference TRBV13 and TRBJ2-5, is AAGVIQSPRHLIKEKRETATLKCYPIPRHDTVYWYQQGPGQDPQFLISFYEKMQSDKGSIPDRFSAQQFSDYHSELNMSSLELGDSALYFCASSPRYSQETQYFGPGTRLLVL.

In DNA form, the CDR3 reads TGTGCCAGCAGGCTGGACAGGGGGCGTCACGAGCAGTACTTC. It specifies CASRLDRGRHEQYF. V is TRBV5-6 and J is TRBJ2-5, with 11 bases matching TRBD1. The J call may be in error: the DNA end matches TRBJ2-7 better. There are 14 residues in the CDR3. Germline V gives CDR1 SGHDT, CDR2 YYEEEE.